A selection of T cell receptor beta chains follows, all from one sample in a study of Ad26.COV2.S vaccination and SARS-CoV-2 variants. Generated by immunoSEQ multiplex PCR, the TCRdb table keeps only in-frame clones and is missing some. The sample lists 350,000 to 500,000 clones; 90% were seen once. The sequencing here drew on peripheral blood, taken in a trial of Ad26.COV2.S vaccine versus placebo. The receptors derive from a person between 18 and 65 years old who received the Ad26.COV2.S COVID-19 vaccine or a placebo. The CDR3 runs from the conserved cysteine through the conserved F or W. Each record gives: clone size, J gene, CDR3 length, V gene, D gene, CDR3 protein, CDR3 DNA. A D gene is named only where the DNA matches it firmly. Clone size is shown for a subset of rows, as once, few, many or a class of expanded clone.

>once|TRBJ2-2|16|TRBV3-1/TRBV3-2|NA
CASSQDNRAVTGELFF
TGTGCCAGCAGCCAAGATAACAGGGCGGTCACCGGGGAGCTGTTTTTT
>NA|TRBJ2-7|16|TRBV7-2|NA
CASSLNDGILSYEQYF
TGTGCCAGCAGCTTAAATGACGGTATACTTTCCTACGAGCAGTACTTC
>NA|TRBJ2-5|16|TRBV7-2|TRBD2
CASSFPGLAGLGTQYF
TGTGCCAGCAGCTTCCCGGGACTAGCGGGATTGGGGACCCAGTACTTC
>NA|TRBJ2-7|15|TRBV7-8|TRBD1
CASSLGTGGAYEQYF
TGTGCCAGCAGCTTAGGGACAGGGGGGGCCTACGAGCAGTACTTC
>NA|TRBJ2-5|15|TRBV6-5|NA
CASSYGVGGQETQYF
TGTGCCAGCAGCTACGGGGTAGGCGGCCAAGAGACCCAGTACTTC
>NA|TRBJ2-7|16|TRBV7-2|NA
CASSLVAGPSVYEQYF
TGTGCCAGCAGCTTAGTAGCAGGCCCCTCCGTATACGAGCAGTACTTC
>NA|TRBJ2-7|16|TRBV5-6|TRBD1
CASTPGTGRHSYEQYF
TGTGCCAGCACCCCGGGGACAGGGCGACACTCCTACGAGCAGTACTTC
>NA|TRBJ1-4|16|TRBV24-1|NA
CATSAPIGGESEKLFF
TGTGCCACCAGTGCCCCTATCGGGGGTGAGAGTGAAAAACTGTTTTTT
>few|TRBJ1-2|13|TRBV11-2|TRBD1
CASSLGTGDGYTF
TGTGCCAGCAGCTTAGGGACAGGGGATGGCTACACCTTC
>NA|TRBJ2-5|15|TRBV7-9|TRBD1
CASSFVGQGQETQYF
TGTGCCAGCAGCTTTGTAGGACAGGGGCAAGAGACCCAGTACTTC
>NA|TRBJ2-4|15|TRBV9|NA
CASSRDVGFTNIQYF
TGTGCCAGCAGCCGGGACGTTGGGTTTACAAACATTCAGTACTTC
>NA|TRBJ2-1|13|TRBV6-6|NA
CASSYLHYNEQFF
TGTGCCAGCAGTTACCTACACTACAATGAGCAGTTCTTC
>few|TRBJ1-6|18|TRBV27|TRBD1
CASSQSSGTVSYNSPLHF
TGTGCCAGCAGTCAATCCTCCGGGACAGTCTCCTATAATTCACCCCTCCACTTT
>NA|TRBJ1-6|15|TRBV27|TRBD1
CASSLIQGAQSPLHF
TGTGCCAGCAGTTTAATACAGGGGGCTCAATCACCCCTCCACTTT
>NA|TRBJ1-4|14|TRBV5-1|NA
CASPSEKANEKLFF
TGCGCCAGCCCATCTGAGAAGGCTAATGAAAAACTGTTTTTT
>few|TRBJ1-3|15|TRBV27|TRBD1
CASNTGASSGNTIYF
TGTGCCAGCAATACAGGGGCCAGCTCTGGAAACACCATATATTTT
>NA|TRBJ1-2|13|TRBV29-1|NA
CSVGGRQDIGYTF
TGCAGCGTTGGGGGACGACAGGATATTGGCTACACCTTC
>NA|TRBJ1-2|16|TRBV4-1|NA
CASSQEPGIGNYGYTF
TGCGCCAGCAGCCAAGAACCGGGGATCGGAAACTATGGCTACACCTTC
>NA|TRBJ2-6|14|TRBV9|NA
CASSVGSGANVLTF
TGTGCCAGCAGCGTTGGCTCTGGGGCCAACGTCCTGACTTTC
>NA|TRBJ1-5|15|TRBV9|TRBD1
CASSVDGQAGQPQHF
TGTGCCAGCAGCGTAGACGGACAGGCGGGTCAGCCCCAGCATTTT
>few|TRBJ2-1|14|TRBV7-2|TRBD2
CASRRTRAYNEQFF
TGTGCCAGCAGGCGGACTAGAGCCTACAATGAGCAGTTCTTC
>NA|TRBJ2-5|14|TRBV10-3|NA
CAISNSWTQETQYF
TGTGCCATCAGTAACTCCTGGACCCAAGAGACCCAGTACTTC
>NA|TRBJ1-6|12|TRBV3-1/TRBV3-2|NA
CASSQRDSPLHF
TGTGCCAGCAGCCAACGAGATTCACCCCTCCACTTT
>NA|TRBJ2-4|16|TRBV28|TRBD2
CASKDFGREAKNIQYF
TGTGCCAGCAAGGATTTCGGGCGGGAGGCCAAAAACATTCAGTACTTC
>NA|TRBJ2-4|16|TRBV5-4|NA
CASRLGGRAAKNIQYF
TGTGCCAGCAGACTCGGGGGGCGGGCAGCCAAAAACATTCAGTACTTC
>once|TRBJ2-7|15|TRBV24-1|TRBD1
CATSDVGQLPGEQYF
TGTGCCACCAGTGATGTGGGACAGCTGCCGGGGGAGCAGTACTTC
>NA|TRBJ2-7|13|TRBV12-3/TRBV12-4|NA
CASSPRGSYEQYF
TGTGCCAGCAGTCCCCGGGGATCCTACGAGCAGTACTTC
>NA|TRBJ2-7|16|TRBV5-1|NA
CASSPGIGTDRYEQYF
TGCGCCAGCAGCCCGGGCATCGGGACGGACCGCTACGAGCAGTACTTC
>NA|TRBJ2-1|13|TRBV6-6|TRBD2
CATAYGGDNEQFF
TGTGCCACCGCCTATGGGGGGGACAATGAGCAGTTCTTC
>NA|TRBJ2-7|16|TRBV5-6|NA
CASSLVGLGQTYEQYF
TGTGCCAGCAGCTTGGTGGGGCTAGGCCAAACCTACGAGCAGTACTTC
>NA|TRBJ1-6|15|TRBV15|TRBD1
CATSREGQDNSPLHF
TGTGCCACCAGCAGAGAAGGACAGGATAATTCACCCCTCCACTTT
>NA|TRBJ2-2|16|TRBV7-2|TRBD2
CASSGKLAASTGELFF
TGTGCCAGCAGCGGAAAACTAGCGGCCAGCACCGGGGAGCTGTTTTTT
>NA|TRBJ1-5|13|TRBV4-3|TRBD1
CASSQTRDSFQHF
TGCGCCAGCAGCCAGACCCGGGACAGTTTCCAGCATTTT
>NA|TRBJ2-3|14|TRBV7-9|NA
CASSLVRNTDTQYF
TGTGCCAGCAGCTTAGTCCGTAACACAGATACGCAGTATTTT
>NA|TRBJ2-7|13|TRBV7-2|NA
CASSPGYVYEQYF
TGTGCCAGCAGCCCCGGATACGTCTACGAGCAGTACTTC
>NA|TRBJ1-4|15|TRBV6-2/TRBV6-3|TRBD1
CASSYLPGGGEKLFF
TGTGCCAGCAGTTACCTGCCAGGGGGCGGTGAAAAACTGTTTTTT
>NA|TRBJ2-7|13|TRBV2|NA
CASSPGTGYEQYF
TGTGCCAGCAGTCCCGGGACCGGCTACGAGCAGTACTTC
>NA|TRBJ2-2|11|TRBV6-5|NA
CASRSPGELFF
TGTGCCAGCAGGAGCCCTGGGGAGCTGTTTTTT
>many|TRBJ1-1|15|TRBV7-2|TRBD1
CASSLESRGGPEAFF
TGTGCCAGCAGCTTAGAGAGTAGAGGGGGCCCTGAAGCTTTCTTT
>few|TRBJ2-3|15|TRBV4-3|TRBD2
CASSSSGSPGNTQYF
TGCGCCAGCAGCAGTAGCGGGAGCCCTGGGAATACGCAGTATTTT
>NA|TRBJ2-1|14|TRBV14|TRBD1
CASSQRGLAGEQFF
TGTGCCAGCAGCCAAAGGGGGCTAGCTGGTGAGCAGTTCTTC
>many|TRBJ2-2|16|TRBV6-4|TRBD1
CASSEVQGQDTGELFF
TGTGCCAGCAGTGAGGTACAGGGGCAAGATACCGGGGAGCTGTTTTTT
>NA|TRBJ1-5|15|TRBV21-1|NA
CASRSPREGNQPQHF
TGTGCCAGCCGGAGCCCAAGGGAGGGAAATCAGCCCCAGCATTTT
>NA|TRBJ1-4|15|TRBV28|NA
CASSPHGLTNEKLFF
TGTGCCAGCAGTCCCCACGGGCTAACTAATGAAAAACTGTTTTTT
>NA|TRBJ1-5|12|TRBV7-8|TRBD1
CASSAQGWAQHF
TGTGCCAGCAGCGCACAGGGGTGGGCCCAGCATTTT
>NA|TRBJ1-1|18|TRBV24-1|TRBD1
CATSALQAPGTGGTEAFF
TGTGCCACCAGTGCCCTTCAAGCCCCCGGGACAGGGGGCACTGAAGCTTTCTTT
>once|TRBJ2-7|14|TRBV6-5|NA
CASIRGRVGYEQYF
TGTGCCAGCATCAGGGGGAGGGTAGGGTACGAGCAGTACTTC
>few|TRBJ1-5|15|TRBV7-2|NA
CASSLGGRVNQPQHF
TGTGCCAGCAGCTTAGGGGGACGGGTCAATCAGCCCCAGCATTTT
>NA|TRBJ2-7|17|TRBV4-1|TRBD2
CASSQVGPGGEGYEQYF
TGCGCCAGCAGCCAAGTAGGACCGGGAGGCGAAGGCTACGAGCAGTACTTC